This note documents a single T cell receptor beta chain sequence. Its specificity is unknown. A multiplex PCR was run with 60 Vbeta primers and 13 Jbeta primers. Sequencing used immunoSEQ multiplex PCR; TCRdb keeps in-frame clones, though not all of them. Its table records tens of thousands of clones. CDR1 is SGHDT, CDR2 YYEEEE, per germline. V lost 1 base and J 3 bases, leaving 11 bases between the germline ends. The CDR3 extends over 14 amino acids. This sample is part of a study of cytomegalovirus exposure and HLA in healthy donors. Study overall: Samples from HLA-typed donors yielded about 85 million unique TCRs in an early data release.

Whole-study findings and limits: Presence/absence analysis assumed near-uniform sequencing depth across donors.

The genes are TRBV5-6 and TRBJ2-7; tentatively, D is TRBD1 (6 bases). Sequencing was performed on PBMCs. The TCR comes from a woman between 40 and 50 years old in good health and CMV-seropositive. CDR3: CASSLQGLSYEQYF. CDR3 DNA: TGTGCCAGCAGCTTGCAGGGGTTAAGCTACGAGCAGTACTTC.